The 28 T cell receptor beta chains below come from one sample, sequenced in a study of T cell changes during pregnancy in multiple sclerosis. Using immunoSEQ multiplex PCR, the repertoire was profiled, and TCRdb retains in-frame clones only, with some absent. Of approximately 37,000 clones listed, 94% are singletons. Sample: peripheral blood, taken in the third trimester of pregnancy. The receptors were sampled from a female donor with multiple sclerosis, enrolled in a pregnancy study.

V usage is TRBV5-1 and J usage is TRBJ1-2, with 9 bases fitting TRBD1. V shed 4 bases, J shed 8 bases, and the junction held 12 bases outside the gene matches. The CDR3 has 15 residues. CDR1 is SGHRS, CDR2 YFSETQ, per germline. The CDR3 is CASSTAETGGGGYTF. The DNA of the CDR3 is TGCGCCAGCAGCACCGCCGAGACAGGGGGAGGAGGCTACACCTTC. The variable domain in full, with the rest retrieved from reference TRBV5-1 and TRBJ1-2, is KAGVTQTPRYLIKTRGQQVTLSCSPISGHRSVSWYQQTPGQGLQFLFEYFSETQRNKGNFPGRFSGRQFSNSRSEMNVSTLELGDSALYLCASSTAETGGGGYTFGSGTRLTVV.

This clone was detected a few times. The chain combines TRBV18 with TRBJ1-1; D perhaps matches TRBD1 (5 bases). Deletions cut 2 bases from V and 1 base from J, with 14 bases between. Germline V CDR1 and CDR2: KGHSH, LQKENI. CDR3 length equals 16 residues. CDR3 residues: CASSPIEYQGNTEAFF. The DNA of the CDR3 is TGTGCCAGCTCACCAATAGAGTATCAGGGGAACACTGAAGCTTTCTTT.

The rearrangement links TRBV28 to TRBJ2-2; possibly TRBD1 for D (6 bases). V lost 9 bases and J lost 2, with 13 bases in between. The CDR3 has 14 residues. The germline V gene has CDR1 MDHEN and CDR2 SYDVKM. CDR3 protein: CASSGTSNTGELFF. The CDR3 coding sequence is TGTGCCAGTTCCGGGACAAGTAACACCGGGGAGCTGTTTTTT.

The chain joins TRBV27 to TRBJ2-3, with TRBD1 identical over 7 bases. Germline CDR1 and CDR2: MNHEY and SMNVEV (reference sequence). V shed 7 bases and J 6 bases; nucleotides not matched to a gene: 13. CDR3 length: 15 amino acids. The CDR3 reads CASTIDRAHTDTQYF. The CDR3 DNA follows: TGTGCCAGCACTATCGACAGGGCCCACACTGATACGCAGTATTTT.

The chain has TRBV5-6 and TRBJ2-3, with D hard to call. The CDR3 is made up of 14 amino acids. The germline CDR1 and CDR2 sequences are SGHDT and YYEEEE. V was trimmed by 4 bases and J by 2 bases, leaving 11 bases between them. DNA for the CDR3: TGTGCCAGCAGCCATAAACGACTCACAGATACGCAGTATTTT. Its protein product is CASSHKRLTDTQYF.

The V call is TRBV30, the J call TRBJ1-1; D not certain. The germline V and J ends were trimmed by 0 bases and 2 bases, with 16 bases remaining between them. This CDR3 region has 16 residues. Germline V gives CDR1 GTSNPN, CDR2 SVGIG (reference sequence). CDR3 coding DNA: TGTGCCTGGAGTGTATACGGCGGCAGAATAAACACTGAAGCTTTCTTT. Its translation is CAWSVYGGRINTEAFF.

Comments on this clone: Mismatch with germline at one junction end may stem from a read error. The chain joins TRBV7-7 to TRBJ2-2; D may be TRBD2 (5 bases). The CDR3 runs to 14 residues. CDR1 is SSHAT, CDR2 FNYEAQ, per germline (reference sequence). The chain's CDR3 is CASSSGVGAGELFF. CDR3 coding DNA: TGTGCTAGCAGCTCCGGCGTCGGGGCCGGGGAGCTGTTTTTT.

The CDR3 DNA reads as TGTGCCAGCAGCCTAGTAGAGGGGGCAGGGCTTGTCGGAGAGACCCAGTACTTC. This codes for CASSLVEGAGLVGETQYF. The V gene is TRBV7-9, the J gene TRBJ2-5, with 7 nucleotides matching TRBD1. V shed 5 bases and J 4 bases; nucleotides not matched to a gene: 19. CDR1 is SEHNR and CDR2 is FQNEAQ in the germline V gene (reference sequence). This CDR3 region has 18 residues.

The chain is built from TRBV7-2 and TRBJ2-2, with TRBD2 as a possible D gene (6 bases). Trimming cost V 5 bases and J 5 bases, with 12 bases left between them. This CDR3 is 14 amino acids long. Germline V gives CDR1 SGHTA, CDR2 FQGNSA. The CDR3 loop is CASSRGLLTGELFF. CDR3 nucleotide sequence: TGTGCCAGCAGCCGGGGACTTCTGACCGGGGAGCTGTTTTTT.

This clone has more than one count but fewer than ten. CDR3 region: CASSQGTPYGYTF. The DNA for the CDR3 is TGTGCCAGCAGCCAGGGGACGCCTTATGGCTACACCTTC. The chain employs TRBV11-2 and TRBJ1-2, with D tentatively TRBD1 (6 bases). V lost 5 bases and J 5 bases, leaving 12 bases between the germline ends. Germline assignment: CDR1 SGHAT and CDR2 FQNNGV. This CDR3 region has 13 residues.

The chain combines TRBV11-1 with TRBJ2-3, with D hard to call. Germline lookup yields CDR1 SGHAT and CDR2 FQDESV (reference sequence). Trimming removed 5 bases at V and 3 bases at J, with 9 bases between. The CDR3 totals 13 residues. In nucleotides, the CDR3 is TGTGCCAGCAGCCTTGGCCAGACAGATACGCAGTATTTT. Its translation: CASSLGQTDTQYF.

The DNA for the CDR3 is TGTGCCAGTAGTACTCGTTCTAGCGGGGGGGGGACCCAGTACTTC. Protein: CASSTRSSGGGTQYF. The chain uses TRBV19 and TRBJ2-5; TRBD2 agrees at 12 bases. From germline, CDR1 is LNHDA and CDR2 SQIVND (reference sequence). CDR3 size: 15 residues. V lost 4 bases and J lost 7; bases outside the gene matches: 7. Variable domain in full (rest from reference TRBV19 and TRBJ2-5): DGGITQSPKYLFRKEGQNVTLSCEQNLNHDAMYWYRQDPGQGLRLIYYSQIVNDFQKGDIAEGYSVSREKKESFPLTVTSAQKNPTAFYLCASSTRSSGGGTQYFGPGTRLLVL.

V gene TRBV21-1 combines with J gene TRBJ1-5. TRBV21-1 is a listed pseudogene. CDR3 length: 13 residues. The CDR3 nucleotides are TGTGCCAGCAGCAAACGGGTCAATCAGCCCCAGCATTTT. This codes for CASSKRVNQPQHF.

This clone came up once. The V call is TRBV7-2, the J call TRBJ2-7, with D unresolved. The CDR3 loop spans 14 amino acids. Germline CDR1 is SGHTA and CDR2 is FQGNSA. Trimming took 4 bases from V and 0 from J, leaving 10 bases between them. The DNA for the CDR3 is TGTGCCAGCAGCTATGAACGCGACTCCTACGAGCAGTACTTC. Protein sequence: CASSYERDSYEQYF.

The chain employs TRBV18 and TRBJ1-5; no firm D call. This CDR3 comprises 15 residues. Looked up from germline, CDR1 is KGHSH and CDR2 is LQKENI. The V end was cut by 2 bases, the J end by 4 bases, with 12 bases between. CDR3 nucleotide sequence: TGTGCCAGCTCACCAATTTCCAGTTCAAATCAGCCCCAGCATTTT. As protein: CASSPISSSNQPQHF.

The chain has TRBV9 and TRBJ2-1, with 9 nucleotides matching TRBD2. The V segment lost 2 bases and the J segment 9 bases; nucleotides outside the gene matches: 6. The CDR3 contains 14 residues. CDR1 is SGDLS and CDR2 is YYNGEE in the germline V gene. CDR3 bases: TGTGCCAGCAGCGTTCTAGCGGGAAGGGGTGAGCAGTTCTTC. Protein product: CASSVLAGRGEQFF.

The rearrangement uses TRBV6-6 and TRBJ2-7, with 10 bases identical to TRBD1. Germline V lookup: CDR1 MNHNY, CDR2 SVGAGI (reference sequence). The length of the CDR3 is 15 residues. V gave up 6 bases and J gave up 5 bases; unmatched junction bases: 10. The CDR3, as DNA: TGTGCCAGCAGATCACCCGGGACAGGGGCCCACGAGCAGTACTTC. Amino acid sequence: CASRSPGTGAHEQYF.

J is TRBJ2-3 and V is TRBV25-1, with D possibly TRBD2 on 6 matching bases. V lost 5 bases, J lost 2 bases, and 17 bases lay in between. From germline, CDR1 is MGHDK and CDR2 SYGVNS. This CDR3 spans 16 amino acids. CDR3 sequence reads: CASSSPGLLNTDTQYF. In DNA, the CDR3 is TGTGCCAGCAGTTCGCCGGGACTTCTGAACACAGATACGCAGTATTTT.

V gene TRBV6-1 combines with J gene TRBJ1-1; 9 bases are shared with TRBD1. The length of the CDR3 is 18 residues. V lost 2 bases, J lost 7 bases, and 17 bases stayed unmatched. The germline V gene has CDR1 MNHNS and CDR2 SASEGT. This CDR3 reads CASSEPDRGKLPGNEAFF. The CDR3 DNA reads as TGTGCCAGCAGTGAACCCGACAGGGGGAAGCTCCCGGGCAATGAAGCTTTCTTT.

The chain couples TRBV5-1 to TRBJ1-1, with 7 bases aligning to TRBD1. V was pared by 0 bases and J by 1 base, with 9 bases of the junction left unmatched. The CDR3 length is 17 residues. Germline V CDR1 and CDR2: SGHRS, YFSETQ. The CDR3 region has the DNA TGCGCCAGCAGCTTGGTTCAAGGGGGCAGGGAGAACACTGAAGCTTTCTTT. It encodes CASSLVQGGRENTEAFF.

The V gene is TRBV6-6, the J gene TRBJ2-3; D gene ambiguous. Trimming removed 3 bases at V and 0 bases at J, with 13 bases between. Germline V gene data show CDR1 as MNHNY and CDR2 as SVGAGI (reference sequence). The CDR3 extends over 16 amino acids. CDR3 DNA: TGTGCCAGCAGTTATCCACGCTCCACTAGCACAGATACGCAGTATTTT. Translated: CASSYPRSTSTDTQYF.

The chain has TRBV6-5 and TRBJ2-4; 11 positions agree with TRBD1. Trimming cost V 4 bases and J 5 bases; bases outside gene matches: 4. Germline V CDR1 and CDR2: MNHEY, SVGAGI. The length of the CDR3 is 15 residues. DNA for the CDR3: TGTGCCAGCAGTTGGGGACAGGGGGGGCAAAACATTCAGTACTTC. It encodes CASSWGQGGQNIQYF.

This clone was recorded once. This chain joins TRBV30 and TRBJ1-2, with 11 bases fitting TRBD1. There are 14 residues in the CDR3. J was trimmed by 4 bases and V by 3 bases; bases with no gene match: 4. CDR1 and CDR2 (germline): GTSNPN, SVGIG (reference sequence). The CDR3 reads CAWSPGTGGYGYTF. The CDR3 coding sequence is TGTGCCTGGAGCCCCGGGACAGGGGGCTATGGCTACACCTTC.

The CDR3 bases are TGTGCCAGCAGCTCTCAATGGACAGGGGGTTTCACTGAAGCTTTCTTT. This sequence encodes CASSSQWTGGFTEAFF. The chain has TRBV7-9 and TRBJ1-1, with 10 bases fitting TRBD1. Germline V lookup: CDR1 SEHNR, CDR2 FQNEAQ (reference sequence). The CDR3 runs 16 residues. V trimming: 4 bases; J trimming: 4 bases; junction bases outside the gene matches: 9.

This sequence joins TRBV27 and TRBJ2-1; D might be TRBD2 (6 bases). This CDR3 has 14 amino acids. Germline CDR1 and CDR2: MNHEY and SMNVEV (reference sequence). The V end was cut by 2 bases, the J end by 7 bases, with 12 bases between. This chain's CDR3 is CASSLGGTRNEQFF. In DNA form, the CDR3 reads TGTGCCAGCAGTTTAGGCGGGACGAGGAATGAGCAGTTCTTC.

The rearrangement joins TRBV7-9 to TRBJ2-7; 10 positions match TRBD1. The CDR3 runs 14 residues. V was clipped by 1 base and J by 5 bases; unmatched bases: 2. The germline CDR1 and CDR2 sequences are SEHNR and FQNEAQ (reference sequence). The CDR3 DNA follows: TGTGCCAGCAGCTTAGTGACAGGGGGCCACGAGCAGTACTTC. Amino acids: CASSLVTGGHEQYF.

The chain couples TRBV28 to TRBJ2-1, with 10 bases that match TRBD2. CDR3 length: 16 amino acids. The V segment lost 5 bases and the J segment 6 bases; nucleotides outside the gene matches: 10. The germline V gene encodes CDR1 MDHEN and CDR2 SYDVKM. The CDR3 DNA reads as TGTGCCAGCAGTCCGCCACTAGCGGGACGGCCCAATGAGCAGTTCTTC. Protein: CASSPPLAGRPNEQFF. Variable domain in full (rest from reference TRBV28 and TRBJ2-1): DVKVTQSSRYLVKRTGEKVFLECVQDMDHENMFWYRQDPGLGLRLIYFSYDVKMKEKGDIPEGYSVSREKKERFSLILESASTNQTSMYLCASSPPLAGRPNEQFFGPGTRLTVL.

This chain links TRBV6-5 with TRBJ2-5; TRBD1 matches at 7 bases. Germline trimming cut 5 bases from V and 13 bases from J; bases unmatched to any gene: 7. Per germline, CDR1 MNHEY and CDR2 SVGAGI. CDR3 length: 11 residues. The CDR3 DNA sequence: TGTGCCAGCAGTCTGGGACAGTCCTGGTACTTC. Translation: CASSLGQSWYF.